These 16 T cell receptor beta chains share one sample of origin, sequenced in a study of blood T cell repertoires in COVID-19. Assay: immunoSEQ multiplex PCR; the TCRdb copy retains only in-frame clones and omits some. The sample has roughly 340,000 clones, approximately 88% seen once; the top ten hold around 3%. Sequenced material: peripheral blood. The receptors stem from a woman between 25 and 40 years old with COVID-19, enrolled during active disease.

The chain couples TRBV7-9 to TRBJ2-5, with TRBD1 matching 7 bases. CDR1 is SEHNR and CDR2 is FQNEAQ in the germline V gene (reference sequence). This CDR3 is 16 amino acids long. V lost 4 bases, J lost 0 bases, and 8 bases stayed unmatched. The CDR3 is CASSSRTGVYQETQYF. The DNA for the CDR3 is TGTGCCAGCAGCTCAAGGACAGGAGTGTACCAAGAGACCCAGTACTTC.

The V gene is TRBV11-3, the J gene TRBJ2-2, with 8 bases lining up with TRBD1. CDR3 length: 14 residues. J lost 8 bases, V lost 5 bases, and 7 bases had no gene match. CDR1 and CDR2 (germline): SGHNT, YENEEA. The CDR3 region has the DNA TGTGCCAGCAGCCTTCAGGGGGCGAAAGGGGAGCTGTTTTTT. Amino acid sequence: CASSLQGAKGELFF. Full variable domain (remainder filled in from reference TRBV11-3 and TRBJ2-2): EAGVVQSPRYKIIEKKQPVAFWCNPISGHNTLYWYLQNLGQGPELLIRYENEEAVDDSQLPKDRFSAERLKGVDSTLKIQPAELGDSAVYLCASSLQGAKGELFFGEGSRLTVL.

The chain links TRBV7-9 to TRBJ1-1; the D is unclear. Germline CDR1 reads SEHNR; CDR2 reads FQNEAQ (reference sequence). This CDR3 comprises 14 residues. V lost 3 bases to trimming and J lost 5 bases, with 13 bases between them. The CDR3 reads CASSLSGVSTEAFF. In DNA form, the CDR3 reads TGTGCCAGCAGCTTGAGCGGGGTTAGTACTGAAGCTTTCTTT.

The CDR3 loop is CSVGGMFTEAFF. In DNA form, the CDR3 reads TGCAGCGTTGGAGGGATGTTTACTGAAGCTTTCTTT. The J gene is TRBJ1-1, the V gene TRBV29-1; D is unresolved. This CDR3 comprises 12 residues. Trimming removed 4 bases from V and 5 bases from J, with 11 bases in between. Germline values: CDR1 SQVTM, CDR2 ANQGSEA.

V and J are TRBV11-3 and TRBJ1-5, with D maybe TRBD1 (6 bases). This CDR3 contains 17 residues. The V end was cut by 4 bases, the J end by 0 bases, with 16 bases between. Germline lookup yields CDR1 SGHNT and CDR2 YENEEA. The CDR3 nucleotides read TGTGCCAGCAGCTCAGCCCGGACAGTTTATAGCAATCAGCCCCAGCATTTT. Translating it yields CASSSARTVYSNQPQHF.

This clone occurred a few times. The chain has TRBV7-9 and TRBJ1-3; weak D call: TRBD1 (6 bases). Germline CDR1 and CDR2: SEHNR and FQNEAQ (reference sequence). V lost 5 bases and J lost 4, with 15 bases in between. The CDR3 length is 15 residues. In DNA, the CDR3 is TGTGCCAGCAGCCCCGAGGGGGTGGTAGGAAACACCATATATTTT. Residues: CASSPEGVVGNTIYF.

This clone came up a few times. The rearrangement links TRBV12-3 or TRBV12-4 to TRBJ2-5; tentative D call: TRBD1 (5 bases). CDR3 length: 13 residues. Trimming took off 6 bases at V and 5 bases at J, with 13 bases between the two ends. The CDR3 DNA follows: TGTGCCAGCAGCCGTAACAGGTGGGAGACCCAGTACTTC. This sequence encodes CASSRNRWETQYF.

The chain uses TRBV7-2 and TRBJ2-6; D not resolved. Germline V gene data show CDR1 as SGHTA and CDR2 as FQGNSA. The CDR3 length is 13 residues. The V and J ends lost 4 bases and 5 bases respectively, with 6 bases between them. CDR3 in DNA: TGTGCCAGCAGCTCCCGTCGGGCCAACGTCCTGACTTTC. It encodes CASSSRRANVLTF.

The CDR3: CASSDSTAGGYNEQFF. CDR3 sequence (DNA): TGTGCCAGCAGTGACTCGACAGCGGGGGGCTACAATGAGCAGTTCTTC. The chain uses TRBV6-4 and TRBJ2-1; 9 bases align to TRBD2. Germline values: CDR1 MRHNA, CDR2 SNTAGT. V dropped 0 bases and J dropped 3; count of bases not matched to a gene: 3. The CDR3 consists of 16 residues.

The rearrangement uses TRBV12-3 or TRBV12-4 and TRBJ2-4, with D possibly TRBD1 on 6 matching bases. The CDR3 is 11 amino acids. V lost 5 bases and J lost 8, with 7 bases in between. The CDR3 DNA reads TGTGCCAGCAGTAACAGGGACATTCAGTACTTC. Its protein product is CASSNRDIQYF.

V gene TRBV7-9 combines with J gene TRBJ2-4; 7 bases are shared with TRBD1. After removal of 4 bases from V and 5 bases from J, the junction contained 5 bases not matched to a gene. Germline values: CDR1 SEHNR, CDR2 FQNEAQ (reference sequence). The CDR3 runs to 14 residues. The chain's CDR3 is CASSSDRAENIQYF. The CDR3 nucleotides read TGTGCCAGCAGCTCTGACAGGGCGGAAAACATTCAGTACTTC.

The chain carries TRBV5-1 and TRBJ1-1; 7 positions agree with TRBD1. CDR1 SGHRS and CDR2 YFSETQ come from the germline V gene. Unmatched junction bases numbered 11, after V lost 1 base and J lost 5 bases. The CDR3 has 16 amino acids. DNA of the CDR3: TGCGCCAGCAGCTTGCAAGGGGGCGAGATTACGACTGAAGCTTTCTTT. Its translation: CASSLQGGEITTEAFF.

The V and J genes are TRBV5-1 and TRBJ2-5; TRBD1 might be the D (6 bases). This CDR3 has 14 amino acids. Germline-derived CDR1 and CDR2 are SGHRS and YFSETQ. The V end was cut by 1 base, the J end by 1 base, with 8 bases between. In DNA form, the CDR3 reads TGCGCCAGCAGCTTGCAGGGGTCCCAAGAGACCCAGTACTTC. Translating it yields CASSLQGSQETQYF.

The chain links TRBV15 to TRBJ2-7; D may be TRBD1 (6 bases). The CDR3 covers 13 residues. Germline CDR1 reads LNHNV; CDR2 reads YYDKDF (reference sequence). Trimming removed 5 bases from V and 1 base from J, with 9 bases in between. The CDR3 nucleotides read TGTGCCACCAGCCGGGACATTTCCTACGAGCAGTACTTC. Its protein product is CATSRDISYEQYF.

DNA for the CDR3: TGTGCCAGTAGTACCGGACAGGGGGCCAGACGAAATCAGCCCCAGCATTTT. Residues: CASSTGQGARRNQPQHF. The chain is built from TRBV19 and TRBJ1-5, with 11 nucleotides matching TRBD1. Germline V lookup: CDR1 LNHDA, CDR2 SQIVND (reference sequence). Losses at the gene ends were 4 bases for V and 4 bases for J; bases not matched to a gene: 9. This CDR3 is 17 amino acids long. Using reference TRBV19 and TRBJ1-5 for the parts outside the CDR3, the full variable domain is DGGITQSPKYLFRKEGQNVTLSCEQNLNHDAMYWYRQDPGQGLRLIYYSQIVNDFQKGDIAEGYSVSREKKESFPLTVTSAQKNPTAFYLCASSTGQGARRNQPQHFGDGTRLSIL.

The V gene is TRBV18, the J gene TRBJ2-3; 10 nucleotides line up with TRBD1. There are 15 residues in the CDR3. CDR1 KGHSH and CDR2 LQKENI come from the germline V gene. V lost 2 bases to trimming and J lost 5 bases; unmatched junction nucleotides: 4. The CDR3, as DNA: TGTGCCAGCTCACCAGCCGGACAGGGGGTAGATACGCAGTATTTT. Amino acid sequence: CASSPAGQGVDTQYF.